The source of this TCR beta chain is a study of blood T cell repertoires in COVID-19. Overall study: The United States, Italy and Spain were the sources of the acute and convalescent COVID-19 samples. Sources were T cells, B-cell-depleted T cells, or PBMCs; the material itself was cDNA or gDNA.

As processed by the authors: How many nucleated cells were present was estimated from reference gene primer amplification. Only in-frame clones appear in the TCRdb table, and some are missing; sequencing was by immunoSEQ multiplex PCR. V, J and clone size were drawn from that table, and D and trimming were deduced from the DNA. The sample has about 230,000 clones; approximately 87% are singletons. V lost 7 bases and J lost 7, with 23 bases in between. This CDR3 has 16 amino acids. Germline lookup yields CDR1 SGHAT and CDR2 FQNNGV. Sequencing input: peripheral blood. The chain links TRBV11-2 to TRBJ2-1; possibly TRBD1 for D (6 bases). This clonotype was sampled from a woman between 70 and 85 years old with active or convalescent COVID-19. CDR3 nucleotides: TGTGCCAGCACCCTACTCGGGACAATCAACTGGAATGAGCAGTTCTTC. This gives the protein CASTLLGTINWNEQFF. Drawing the rest from reference TRBV11-2 and TRBJ2-1, the complete variable domain is EAGVAQSPRYKIIEKRQSVAFWCNPISGHATLYWYQQILGQGPKLLIQFQNNGVVDDSQLPKDRFSAERLKGVDSTLKIQPAKLEDSAVYLCASTLLGTINWNEQFFGPGTRLTVL.